This paragraph reports one T cell receptor beta chain. This sample was included in a study of blood T cell repertoires in COVID-19. Background on the study: From T cells, B-cell-depleted T cells, or PBMCs came the material, which was cDNA or gDNA.

Profiled with immunoSEQ multiplex PCR; TCRdb holds only in-frame clones, not every one. The data show some 50,000 clones, 65% to 85% seen once. V gave up 2 bases and J gave up 0 bases, with 5 bases separating them. CDR1 is SEHNR and CDR2 is FQNEAQ in the germline V gene (reference sequence). The CDR3 has 14 residues. This clonotype was obtained from a man in his forties or fifties with active COVID-19. This chain uses TRBV7-9 with TRBJ1-3; D ambiguous. Sequencing was done on a sample of peripheral blood. In DNA, the CDR3 is TGTGCCAGCAGCTTAATAATCTCTGGAAACACCATATATTTT. Translation gives CASSLIISGNTIYF.